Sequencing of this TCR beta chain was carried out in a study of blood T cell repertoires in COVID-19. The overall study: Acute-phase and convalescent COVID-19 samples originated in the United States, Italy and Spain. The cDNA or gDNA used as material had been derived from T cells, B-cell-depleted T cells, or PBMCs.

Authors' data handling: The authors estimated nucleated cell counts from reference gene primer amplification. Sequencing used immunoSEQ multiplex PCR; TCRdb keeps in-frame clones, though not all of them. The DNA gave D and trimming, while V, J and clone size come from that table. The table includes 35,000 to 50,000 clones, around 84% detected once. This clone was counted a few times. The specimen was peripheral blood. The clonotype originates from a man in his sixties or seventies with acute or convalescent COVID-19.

DNA of the CDR3: TGTGCCAGCAGCTCAAGGGGGACATGGGGCCGGGCTTTCTTT. This codes for CASSSRGTWGRAFF. V gene TRBV7-8 combines with J gene TRBJ1-1; possibly TRBD1 for D (6 bases). Trimming stripped 4 bases from V and 11 bases from J, with 20 bases between. Germline V gene lookup returns CDR1 SGHVS and CDR2 FQNEAQ. The CDR3 totals 14 residues.